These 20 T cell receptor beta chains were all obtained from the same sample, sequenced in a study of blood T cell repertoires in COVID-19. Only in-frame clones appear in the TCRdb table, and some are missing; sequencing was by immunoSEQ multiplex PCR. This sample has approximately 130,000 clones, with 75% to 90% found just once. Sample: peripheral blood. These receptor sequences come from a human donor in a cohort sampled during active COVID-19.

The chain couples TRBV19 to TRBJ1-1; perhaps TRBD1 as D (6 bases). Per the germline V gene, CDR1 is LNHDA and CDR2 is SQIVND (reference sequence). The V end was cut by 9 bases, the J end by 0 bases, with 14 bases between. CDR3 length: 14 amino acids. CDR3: CASTGDRMNTEAFF. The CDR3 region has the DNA TGTGCCAGCACCGGTGACAGGATGAACACTGAAGCTTTCTTT.

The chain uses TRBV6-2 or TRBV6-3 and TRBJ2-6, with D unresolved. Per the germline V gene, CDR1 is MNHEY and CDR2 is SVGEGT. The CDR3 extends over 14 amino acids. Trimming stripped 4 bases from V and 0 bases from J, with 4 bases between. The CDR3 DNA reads TGTGCCAGCAGTTGGGCCTCTGGGGCCAACGTCCTGACTTTC. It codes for CASSWASGANVLTF.

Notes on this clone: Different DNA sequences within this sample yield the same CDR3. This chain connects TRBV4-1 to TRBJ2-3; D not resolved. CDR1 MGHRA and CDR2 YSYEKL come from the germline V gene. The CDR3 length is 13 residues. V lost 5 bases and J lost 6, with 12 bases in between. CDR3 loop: CASSDPTGDTQYF. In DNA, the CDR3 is TGCGCCAGCAGCGATCCGACTGGGGATACGCAGTATTTT.

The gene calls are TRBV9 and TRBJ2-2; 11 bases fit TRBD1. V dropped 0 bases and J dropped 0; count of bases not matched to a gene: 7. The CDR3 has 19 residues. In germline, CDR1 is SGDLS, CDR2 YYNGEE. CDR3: CASSVAWTGGLANTGELFF. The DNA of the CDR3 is TGTGCCAGCAGCGTAGCGTGGACAGGGGGCCTTGCGAACACCGGGGAGCTGTTTTTT.

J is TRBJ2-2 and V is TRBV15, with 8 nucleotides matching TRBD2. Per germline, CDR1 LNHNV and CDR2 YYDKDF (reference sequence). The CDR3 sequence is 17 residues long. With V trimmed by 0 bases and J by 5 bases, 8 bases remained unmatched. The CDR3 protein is CATSRDPAGAETGELFF. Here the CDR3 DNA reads TGTGCCACCAGCAGAGACCCAGCGGGGGCGGAAACCGGGGAGCTGTTTTTT.

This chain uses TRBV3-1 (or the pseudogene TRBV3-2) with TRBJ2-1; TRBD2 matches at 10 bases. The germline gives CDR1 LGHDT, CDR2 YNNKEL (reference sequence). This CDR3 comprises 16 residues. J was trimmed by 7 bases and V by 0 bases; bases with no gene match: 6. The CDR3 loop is CASSQDISGRRNEQFF. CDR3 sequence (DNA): TGTGCCAGCAGCCAAGATATTAGCGGGAGGAGGAATGAGCAGTTCTTC.

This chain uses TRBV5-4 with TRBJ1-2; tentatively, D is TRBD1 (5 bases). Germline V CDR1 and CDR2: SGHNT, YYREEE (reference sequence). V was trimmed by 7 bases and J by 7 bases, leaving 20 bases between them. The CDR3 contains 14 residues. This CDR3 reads CASGLSAAGGGYTF. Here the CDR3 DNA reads TGTGCCAGCGGGTTATCGGCCGCCGGGGGTGGCTACACCTTC. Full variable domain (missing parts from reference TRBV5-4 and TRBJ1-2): ETGVTQSPTHLIKTRGQQVTLRCSSQSGHNTVSWYQQALGQGPQFIFQYYREEENGRGNFPPRFSGLQFPNYSSELNVNALELDDSALYLCASGLSAAGGGYTFGSGTRLTVV.

Here the CDR3 reads CASSLGTPGYYEQYV. DNA for the CDR3: TGTGCCAGCTCACTAGGGACTCCCGGCTACTACGAGCAGTACGTC. The genes are TRBV18 and TRBJ2-7; tentative D call: TRBD2 (6 bases). In germline, CDR1 is KGHSH, CDR2 LQKENI. This CDR3 contains 15 residues. V lost 4 bases and J lost 3, with 16 bases in between.

The CDR3 reads CASSQGALGTDTQYF. CDR3 nucleotides: TGTGCCAGCTCTCAGGGGGCACTTGGCACAGATACGCAGTATTTT. The gene calls are TRBV27 and TRBJ2-3, with 8 bases that match TRBD1. The CDR3 extends over 15 amino acids. The V gene's germline CDR1 is MNHEY and CDR2 SMNVEV (reference sequence). The ends lost 8 bases at V and 1 base at J; junction bases unmatched: 8.

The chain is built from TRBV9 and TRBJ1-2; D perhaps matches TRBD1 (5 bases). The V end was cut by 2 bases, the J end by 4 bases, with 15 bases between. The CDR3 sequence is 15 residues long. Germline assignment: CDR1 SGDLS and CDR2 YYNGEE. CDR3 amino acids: CASSVRGGGGYGYTF. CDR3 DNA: TGTGCCAGCAGCGTGCGGGGGGGTGGAGGCTATGGCTACACCTTC. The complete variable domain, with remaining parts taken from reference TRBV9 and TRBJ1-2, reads DSGVTQTPKHLITATGQRVTLRCSPRSGDLSVYWYQQSLDQGLQFLIQYYNGEERAKGNILERFSAQQFPDLHSELNLSSLELGDSALYFCASSVRGGGGYGYTFGSGTRLTVV.

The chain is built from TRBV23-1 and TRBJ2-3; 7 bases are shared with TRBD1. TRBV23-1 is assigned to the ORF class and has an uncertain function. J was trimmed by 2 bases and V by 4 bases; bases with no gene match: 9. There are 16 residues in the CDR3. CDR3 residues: CASSRRSGQFTDTQYF. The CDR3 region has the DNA TGCGCCAGCAGTCGCCGCTCGGGACAGTTCACAGATACGCAGTATTTT.

In nucleotides, the CDR3 is TGTGCCAGTAGTATTTATATGAGGGGACAGGGTTCCGAGCAGTACTTC. It encodes CASSIYMRGQGSEQYF. The chain recombines TRBV19 with TRBJ2-7; TRBD1 matches 9 bases. CDR3 length equals 16 residues. CDR1 is LNHDA and CDR2 is SQIVND in the germline V gene (reference sequence). V trimming: 3 bases; J trimming: 6 bases; junction bases outside the gene matches: 12.

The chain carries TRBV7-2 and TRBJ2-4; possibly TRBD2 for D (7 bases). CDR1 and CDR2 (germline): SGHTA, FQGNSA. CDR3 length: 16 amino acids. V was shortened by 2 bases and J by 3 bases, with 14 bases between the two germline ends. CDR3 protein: CASSLRRGLIKNIQYF. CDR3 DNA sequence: TGTGCCAGCAGCTTACGGCGGGGGCTAATCAAAAACATTCAGTACTTC. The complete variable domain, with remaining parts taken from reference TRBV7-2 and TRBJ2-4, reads GAGVSQSPSNKVTEKGKDVELRCDPISGHTALYWYRQSLGQGLEFLIYFQGNSAPDKSGLPSDRFSAERTGGSVSTLTIQRTQQEDSAVYLCASSLRRGLIKNIQYFGAGTRLSVL.

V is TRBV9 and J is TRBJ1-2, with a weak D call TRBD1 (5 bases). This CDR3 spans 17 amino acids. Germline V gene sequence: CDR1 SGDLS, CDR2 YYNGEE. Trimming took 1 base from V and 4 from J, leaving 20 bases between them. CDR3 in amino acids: CASSVRDSTERGYGYTF. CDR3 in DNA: TGTGCCAGCAGCGTAAGGGACTCCACGGAGAGAGGCTATGGCTACACCTTC.

DNA of the CDR3: TGTGCCAGCAGTGAAGCGCAGGGGAACAATCAGCCCCAGCATTTT. Translation: CASSEAQGNNQPQHF. The chain carries TRBV6-1 and TRBJ1-5, with a tentative D call TRBD1 (6 bases). Deletions cut 0 bases from V and 3 bases from J, with 9 bases between. Per the germline V gene, CDR1 is MNHNS and CDR2 is SASEGT. The length of the CDR3 is 15 residues.

The CDR3 DNA is TGTGCCAGCAGCCAAGGGGCACCGAACACTGAAGCTTTCTTT. As protein: CASSQGAPNTEAFF. V is TRBV3-1 (or the pseudogene TRBV3-2) and J is TRBJ1-1; D remains ambiguous. The germline V and J ends were trimmed by 1 base and 1 base, with 7 bases remaining between them. The CDR3 runs 14 residues. Germline values: CDR1 LGHDT, CDR2 YNNKEL (reference sequence).

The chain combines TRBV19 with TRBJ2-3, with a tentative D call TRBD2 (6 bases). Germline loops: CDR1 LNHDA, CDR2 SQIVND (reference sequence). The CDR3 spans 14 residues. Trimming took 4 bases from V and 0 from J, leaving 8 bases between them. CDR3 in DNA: TGTGCCAGTAGTAGGGGGGTTAGCACAGATACGCAGTATTTT. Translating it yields CASSRGVSTDTQYF.

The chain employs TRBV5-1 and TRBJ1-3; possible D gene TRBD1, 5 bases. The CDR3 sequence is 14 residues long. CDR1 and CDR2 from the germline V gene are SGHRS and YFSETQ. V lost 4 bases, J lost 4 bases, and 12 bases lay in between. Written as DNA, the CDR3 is TGCGCCAGCAGCCCCCAAGGGGCCGGAAACACCATATATTTT. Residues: CASSPQGAGNTIYF.

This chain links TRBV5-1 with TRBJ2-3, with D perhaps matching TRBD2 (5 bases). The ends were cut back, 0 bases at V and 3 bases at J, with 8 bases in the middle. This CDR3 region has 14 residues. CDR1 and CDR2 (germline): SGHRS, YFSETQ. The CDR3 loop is CASSLVRGTDTQYF. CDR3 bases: TGCGCCAGCAGCTTGGTACGGGGTACAGATACGCAGTATTTT.

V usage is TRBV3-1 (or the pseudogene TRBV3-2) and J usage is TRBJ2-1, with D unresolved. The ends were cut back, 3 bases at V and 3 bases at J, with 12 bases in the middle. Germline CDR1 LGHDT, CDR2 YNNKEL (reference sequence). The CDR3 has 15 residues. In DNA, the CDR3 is TGTGCCAGCAGCCAGGTGCGGAGTCTCTACAATGAGCAGTTCTTC. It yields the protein CASSQVRSLYNEQFF.